This entry lists 18 T cell receptor beta chains sequenced from one sample in a study of blood T cell repertoires in COVID-19. Produced via immunoSEQ multiplex PCR; TCRdb's table is partial and in-frame only. The sample includes 200,000 to 250,000 clones, around 82% seen only once; the top ten take approximately 7.2%. The sample consisted of peripheral blood. The receptors shown here come from a woman in her 70s with acute or convalescent COVID-19.

The CDR3 reads CASSFTGGSGNTIYF. CDR3 DNA: TGTGCCAGCAGCTTTACCGGGGGCTCTGGAAACACCATATATTTT. The chain links TRBV5-6 to TRBJ1-3; a possible D gene is TRBD1 (5 bases). Germline CDR1 reads SGHDT; CDR2 reads YYEEEE. The CDR3 runs to 15 residues. Trimming cost V 2 bases and J 0 bases, with 9 bases left between them.

V gene TRBV2 combines with J gene TRBJ2-5; 13 bases map to TRBD2. Losses at the gene ends were 2 bases for V and 4 bases for J; bases not matched to a gene: 4. This CDR3 is built from 16 residues. Germline assignment: CDR1 SNHLY and CDR2 FYNNEI. This CDR3 reads CASSERTSGGRETQYF. The CDR3 DNA is TGTGCCAGCAGTGAAAGGACTAGCGGGGGAAGAGAGACCCAGTACTTC.

The genes are TRBV14 and TRBJ2-5; maybe TRBD2 (7 bases). Germline V gene sequence: CDR1 SGHDN, CDR2 FVKESK. Deletions cut 0 bases from V and 2 bases from J, with 19 bases between. The CDR3 totals 18 residues. CDR3 bases: TGTGCCAGCAGCCAAGATCGCGGCGGGGGCCGTCGACAAGAGACCCAGTACTTC. This sequence encodes CASSQDRGGGRRQETQYF.

The chain combines TRBV3-1 (or the pseudogene TRBV3-2) with TRBJ2-7; possibly TRBD1 for D (6 bases). The CDR3 sequence is 13 residues long. The V gene lost 4 bases and the J gene lost 3 bases, with 10 bases spanning the gap. Per the germline V gene, CDR1 is LGHDT and CDR2 is YNNKEL (reference sequence). The CDR3 sequence: CASSLRDNYEQYF. The CDR3 region has the DNA TGTGCCAGCAGCCTCCGGGACAACTACGAGCAGTACTTC.

This chain connects TRBV18 to TRBJ2-5, with 8 positions matching TRBD1. This CDR3 contains 17 residues. Trimming cost V 0 bases and J 5 bases; bases outside gene matches: 11. Germline loops: CDR1 KGHSH, CDR2 LQKENI. DNA of the CDR3: TGTGCCAGCTCACCACCCAGGGGGCTGGAGAATAAGGAGACCCAGTACTTC. Amino acids: CASSPPRGLENKETQYF. The whole variable domain, remainder taken from reference TRBV18 and TRBJ2-5, is NAGVMQNPRHLVRRRGQEARLRCSPMKGHSHVYWYRQLPEEGLKFMVYLQKENIIDESGMPKERFSAEFPKEGPSILRIQQVVRGDSAAYFCASSPPRGLENKETQYFGPGTRLLVL.

This chain links TRBV5-1 with TRBJ2-5, with D tentatively TRBD1 (6 bases). Deletions cut 9 bases from V and 4 bases from J, with 25 bases between. The CDR3 has 16 amino acids. The germline V gene has CDR1 SGHRS and CDR2 YFSETQ. The CDR3 reads CAIPTALNRVRETQYF. CDR3 nucleotide sequence: TGCGCCATCCCCACGGCCCTGAACAGGGTAAGAGAGACCCAGTACTTC.

The chain couples TRBV18 to TRBJ2-3; 11 bases align to TRBD2. Trimming cost V 6 bases and J 10 bases; bases outside gene matches: 9. The germline gives CDR1 KGHSH, CDR2 LQKENI. The CDR3 extends over 14 amino acids. The CDR3, as DNA: TGTGCCAGCTCCCCGGGTAGCGGGGGGGCGGCGCAGTATTTT. Translated, it gives CASSPGSGGAAQYF.

The chain uses TRBV18 and TRBJ1-1; no reliable D call. Deletions cut 1 base from V and 7 bases from J, with 10 bases between. There are 13 residues in the CDR3. In germline, CDR1 is KGHSH, CDR2 LQKENI. This CDR3 is CASSPQGGFEAFF. CDR3 bases: TGTGCCAGCTCACCACAGGGAGGATTTGAAGCTTTCTTT.

V and J are TRBV4-1 and TRBJ2-3; D is possibly TRBD1 (6 bases). V lost 3 bases to trimming and J lost 0 bases, with 10 bases between them. The CDR3 has 15 amino acids. Germline lookup yields CDR1 MGHRA and CDR2 YSYEKL. CDR3 bases: TGCGCCAGCAGCCAGGACAGTGCGAGCACAGATACGCAGTATTTT. Residues: CASSQDSASTDTQYF.

The CDR3 DNA follows: TGTGCCAGCTCACCACGGCGGGGGCCCAATGAGCAGTTCTTC. Translating gives CASSPRRGPNEQFF. V usage is TRBV18 and J usage is TRBJ2-1; possibly TRBD2 for D (7 bases). Between the trimmed V and J ends, which lost 1 base and 6 bases, there was a span of 10 bases. There are 14 residues in the CDR3. Germline V gives CDR1 KGHSH, CDR2 LQKENI.

The V call is TRBV4-3, the J call TRBJ2-7, with 7 bases matching TRBD2. Germline CDR1 LGHNA, CDR2 YSLEER. V lost 1 base and J lost 0; bases outside the gene matches: 6. The CDR3 is 16 residues long. The CDR3 coding sequence is TGCGCCAGCAGCCAAGGAGCGGGGCCAGACTCCTACGAGCAGTACTTC. Protein: CASSQGAGPDSYEQYF.

The V gene is TRBV28, the J gene TRBJ1-5; D possibly corresponds to TRBD1 (6 bases). Germline-derived CDR1 and CDR2 are MDHEN and SYDVKM. Trimming removed 4 bases at V and 6 bases at J, with 16 bases between. This CDR3 spans 15 amino acids. The DNA for the CDR3 is TGTGCCAGCAGTTACCCCCGGGGGGCCGGTCAGCCCCAGCATTTT. It specifies CASSYPRGAGQPQHF.

The rearrangement links TRBV9 to TRBJ1-3; 9 nucleotides align to TRBD1. This CDR3 region has 18 residues. CDR1 SGDLS and CDR2 YYNGEE come from the germline V gene. Trimming at V came to 0 bases and at J to 0 bases, leaving 7 bases not matched to a gene. The CDR3 bases are TGTGCCAGCAGCGTAGATTTGACAGGGGGAGTCTCTGGAAACACCATATATTTT. It yields the protein CASSVDLTGGVSGNTIYF.

The chain combines TRBV5-1 with TRBJ1-5; 8 bases agree with TRBD1. This CDR3 has 14 amino acids. J gave up 5 bases and V 3 bases, and 4 bases lay outside the gene matches. Germline CDR1 is SGHRS and CDR2 is YFSETQ. CDR3 in amino acids: CASSWTGSDQPQHF. For the CDR3, the DNA is TGCGCCAGCAGCTGGACAGGGTCGGATCAGCCCCAGCATTTT.

The gene calls are TRBV24-1 and TRBJ1-2, with D tentatively TRBD1 (5 bases). Germline V gene lookup returns CDR1 KGHDR and CDR2 SFDVKD. This CDR3 is built from 12 residues. Trimming removed 5 bases at V and 8 bases at J, with 11 bases between. This CDR3 is CATSATGGGYTF. The DNA for the CDR3 is TGTGCCACCAGTGCCACAGGAGGGGGCTACACCTTC.

Regarding this clone: One end of the junction varies from germline; a read error may be responsible. The chain carries TRBV24-1 and TRBJ1-4; D remains ambiguous. The CDR3 runs 9 residues. The V gene's germline CDR1 is KGHDR and CDR2 SFDVKD. For the CDR3, the DNA is TGTGCCACCAGTGATTTAAGGAGTTTT. Its protein product is CATSDLRSF.

The chain carries TRBV6-6 and TRBJ1-5; TRBD1 might be the D (5 bases). In germline, CDR1 is MNHNY, CDR2 SVGAGI (reference sequence). This CDR3 region has 15 residues. Between the trimmed V and J ends, which lost 1 base and 8 bases, there was a span of 15 bases. The CDR3 bases are TGTGCCAGCAGTTACTTGACGGGAGGGACGGAGCCCCAGCATTTT. Its translation is CASSYLTGGTEPQHF.

The chain employs TRBV5-1 and TRBJ1-2; 9 nucleotides align to TRBD1. CDR3 length equals 13 residues. The V segment lost 4 bases and the J segment 4 bases; nucleotides outside the gene matches: 2. CDR1 SGHRS and CDR2 YFSETQ come from the germline V gene. The CDR3 nucleotides read TGCGCCAGCAGCACGGACAGGGGCTATGGCTACACCTTC. It specifies CASSTDRGYGYTF.